This TCR beta chain was captured in a study of PD-L1 blockade in urothelial cancer. V trimming: 2 bases; J trimming: 6 bases; junction bases outside the gene matches: 6. CDR1 GTSNPN and CDR2 SVGIG come from the germline V gene (reference sequence). The CDR3 totals 14 residues. As to time point: pretreatment peripheral blood. Assay: immunoSEQ multiplex PCR; the TCRdb copy retains only in-frame clones and omits some. The sample consists of about 63,000 clones, 80% to 85% of them appearing once. The sequence derives from an older man with urothelial cancer. The chain employs TRBV30 and TRBJ2-7; 11 nucleotides agree with TRBD2. This specimen was PBMCs, taken around atezolizumab (anti-PD-L1) treatment. This chain's CDR3 is CAWSLAGGKLEQYF. The CDR3, as DNA: TGTGCCTGGAGTTTAGCGGGAGGGAAACTCGAGCAGTACTTC.